A single sample is the source of the 4 T cell receptor beta chains below, sequenced in a study of blood T cell repertoires in COVID-19. Sequenced by immunoSEQ multiplex PCR; TCRdb stores in-frame clones only, minus some. The table shows 100,000 to 150,000 clones, with 60% to 85% occurring only once. The sample was peripheral blood. These receptors all stem from a man aged 65 to 79 with acute or convalescent COVID-19.

This sequence joins TRBV4-3 and TRBJ2-7; 11 positions agree with TRBD2. This CDR3 has 16 amino acids. In germline, CDR1 is LGHNA, CDR2 YSLEER. J was trimmed by 3 bases and V by 3 bases; bases with no gene match: 7. The CDR3 nucleotides are TGCGCCAGCAGCCAGGGGGTAGCGGGGGGGCACTACGAGCAGTACTTC. It yields the protein CASSQGVAGGHYEQYF.

Written as DNA, the CDR3 is TGTGCCAGCAGTGGGACAGCTTATAATTCACCCCTCCACTTT. Translating it yields CASSGTAYNSPLHF. This chain joins TRBV6-2 or TRBV6-3 and TRBJ1-6; 7 nucleotides align to TRBD1. Germline V CDR1 and CDR2: MNHEY, SVGEGT. The CDR3 length is 14 residues. Trimming at V came to 5 bases and at J to 4 bases, leaving 2 bases not matched to a gene.

This chain uses TRBV6-2 or TRBV6-3 with TRBJ1-2; 8 bases are a match to TRBD1. V lost 2 bases to trimming and J lost 7 bases; unmatched junction nucleotides: 6. The CDR3 is made up of 14 amino acids. Germline values: CDR1 MNHEY, CDR2 SVGEGT. CDR3 loop: CASSYLGQGPGYTF. For the CDR3, the DNA is TGTGCCAGCAGTTACCTCGGACAGGGTCCTGGCTACACCTTC.

This chain uses TRBV18 with TRBJ2-7; a possible D gene is TRBD2 (5 bases). CDR3 size: 15 residues. V was clipped by 3 bases and J by 2 bases, with 14 bases between them. The germline V gene encodes CDR1 KGHSH and CDR2 LQKENI. The CDR3 DNA is TGTGCCAGCTCACCGAGGGCAGGAAGTGCCTACGAGCAGTACTTC. It translates to CASSPRAGSAYEQYF.